These T cell receptor beta chains were read from a single sample in a study of cytomegalovirus exposure and HLA in healthy donors. Clones were sequenced by immunoSEQ multiplex PCR, and TCRdb holds only the in-frame ones, with some missing. Among 350,000 or so clones, roughly 89% were seen once, and the ten largest hold roughly 0.8%. The sequenced sample was PBMCs. These TCRs come from a woman aged 18-30 years in good health and CMV-seronegative. The CDR3 runs from the conserved cysteine through the conserved F or W. The D gene is left open where the match is weak. Clone size is given for some rows only: seen once, a few or many times, or a class if the clone is expanded.

D: TRBD2; J: TRBJ2-2; size: NA; V: TRBV7-8; DNA: TGTGCCAGCAGCTTAGGGGAGGGGAGCTTCCCCGGGGAGCTGTTTTTT; CDR3: CASSLGEGSFPGELFF
D: NA; J: TRBJ2-3; size: once; V: TRBV7-2; DNA: TGTGCCAGCAGCTTTCAAGCAACAGATACGCAGTATTTT; CDR3: CASSFQATDTQYF
D: NA; J: TRBJ1-2; size: NA; V: TRBV4-3; DNA: TGCGCCAGCAGCCAAGGGGCTGGCGGGGGCGTCTTTGGCTACACCTTC; CDR3: CASSQGAGGGVFGYTF
D: NA; J: TRBJ2-7; size: NA; V: TRBV7-2; DNA: TGTGCCAGCAGCTTAGCGGTTAGCGGTACGGCCTACGAGCAGTACTTC; CDR3: CASSLAVSGTAYEQYF
D: NA; J: TRBJ2-7; size: NA; V: TRBV9; DNA: TGTGCCAGCAGCGCTGCCCCCGGGACAAACGAGCAGTACTTC; CDR3: CASSAAPGTNEQYF
D: NA; J: TRBJ2-3; size: NA; V: TRBV5-4; DNA: TGTGCCAGCAGCTTACGGGAAACGCAGTATTTT; CDR3: CASSLRETQYF
D: NA; J: TRBJ2-3; size: NA; V: TRBV10-3; DNA: TGTGCCATCAGCGCCCGGGGGGCGGGGACAGATACGCAGTATTTT; CDR3: CAISARGAGTDTQYF
D: TRBD1; J: TRBJ1-2; size: NA; V: TRBV27; DNA: TGTGCCACCAGGGGGACAATTAACTATGGCTACACCTTC; CDR3: CATRGTINYGYTF
D: TRBD2; J: TRBJ2-3; size: NA; V: TRBV4-3; DNA: TGCGCCAGCAGCCAAGATACTAGCGGGAGTAATGCAGATACGCAGTATTTT; CDR3: CASSQDTSGSNADTQYF
D: TRBD1; J: TRBJ1-1; size: NA; V: TRBV11-2; DNA: TGTGCCAGCAGCATAAGGACAGGGCGTTTGATCGAAGCTTTCTTT; CDR3: CASSIRTGRLIEAFF
D: NA; J: TRBJ1-2; size: NA; V: TRBV6-5; DNA: TGTGCCAGCAGTTACTCCGGTGCGGGGGGAAACTATGGCTACACCTTC; CDR3: CASSYSGAGGNYGYTF
D: NA; J: TRBJ1-4; size: NA; V: TRBV7-2; DNA: TGTGCCAGCTGCCTAAACACTAATGAAAAACTGTTTTTT; CDR3: CASCLNTNEKLFF
D: TRBD2; J: TRBJ2-3; size: few; V: TRBV5-1; DNA: TGCGCCAGCAGCACGACTAGCGGGATTGAAACAGATACGCAGTATTTT; CDR3: CASSTTSGIETDTQYF